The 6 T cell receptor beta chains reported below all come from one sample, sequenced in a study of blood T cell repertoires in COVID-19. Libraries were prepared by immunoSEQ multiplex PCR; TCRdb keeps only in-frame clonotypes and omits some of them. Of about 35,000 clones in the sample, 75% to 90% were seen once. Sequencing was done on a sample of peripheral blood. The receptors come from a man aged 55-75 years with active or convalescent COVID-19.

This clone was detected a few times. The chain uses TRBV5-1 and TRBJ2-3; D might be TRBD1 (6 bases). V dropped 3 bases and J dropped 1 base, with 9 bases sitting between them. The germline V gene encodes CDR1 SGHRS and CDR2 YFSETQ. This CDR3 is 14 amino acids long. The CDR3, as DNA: TGCGCCAGCAGCTCGAGGACAGGCACAGATACGCAGTATTTT. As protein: CASSSRTGTDTQYF.

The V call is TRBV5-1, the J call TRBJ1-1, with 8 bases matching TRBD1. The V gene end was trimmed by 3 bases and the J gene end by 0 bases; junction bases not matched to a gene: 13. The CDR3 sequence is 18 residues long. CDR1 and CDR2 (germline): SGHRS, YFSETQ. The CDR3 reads CASSYTPGQAYMNTEAFF. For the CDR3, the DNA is TGCGCCAGCAGCTACACACCGGGACAGGCTTACATGAACACTGAAGCTTTCTTT.

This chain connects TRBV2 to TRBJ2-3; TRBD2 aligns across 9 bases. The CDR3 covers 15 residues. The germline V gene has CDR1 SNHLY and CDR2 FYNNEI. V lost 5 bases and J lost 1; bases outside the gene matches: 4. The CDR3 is CASSFRGGGTDTQYF. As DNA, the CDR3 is TGTGCCAGCAGTTTCCGCGGGGGGGGCACAGATACGCAGTATTTT. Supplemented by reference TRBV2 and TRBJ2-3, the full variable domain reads EPEVTQTPSHQVTQMGQEVILRCVPISNHLYFYWYRQILGQKVEFLVSFYNNEISEKSEIFDDQFSVERPDGSNFTLKIRSTKLEDSAMYFCASSFRGGGTDTQYFGPGTRLTVL.

This CDR3 is CAIRGQLDSPLHF. DNA of the CDR3: TGTGCCATCAGGGGACAGTTAGATTCACCCCTCCACTTT. V usage is TRBV10-3 and J usage is TRBJ1-6; 7 nucleotides match TRBD1. Germline CDR1 and CDR2: ENHRY and SYGVKD. The CDR3 loop spans 13 amino acids. J lost 8 bases, V lost 6 bases, and 4 bases had no gene match.

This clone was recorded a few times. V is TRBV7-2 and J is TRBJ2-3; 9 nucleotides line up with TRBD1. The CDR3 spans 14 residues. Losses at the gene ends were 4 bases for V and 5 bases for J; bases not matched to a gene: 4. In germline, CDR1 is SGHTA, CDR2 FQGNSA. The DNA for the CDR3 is TGTGCCAGCAGCTCCGGGACAGGGATAGATACGCAGTATTTT. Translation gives CASSSGTGIDTQYF.

For the CDR3, the DNA is TGCGCCAGCAGCAGCCTAGCGGGAGATACGCAGTATTTT. It specifies CASSSLAGDTQYF. The J gene is TRBJ2-3, the V gene TRBV5-1, with 8 bases identical to TRBD2. V shed 4 bases and J 5 bases; nucleotides not matched to a gene: 3. CDR1 and CDR2 from the germline V gene are SGHRS and YFSETQ. This CDR3 spans 13 amino acids.